This T cell receptor (beta chain) is from a study of glioma-infiltrating T cells. Regarding the study as a whole: Tissue-blood divergence was below expectation in non-neoplastic patients, above in gliomas. CDR3 overlap between tissue and blood was very small.

Amplification of TCR alpha and beta CDR3 regions from RNA used iRepertoire nested multiplex PCR. For one-step reverse transcription and amplification, roughly 85-450 ng of tissue mRNA or PBMC total RNA was used. TCRdb reanalysed the multiplex PCR reads using MiXCR and keeps one entry per CDR3 protein. The sample has 150,000 to 200,000 distinct CDR3 sequences; around 30% are singletons. Trimming at V came to 3 bases and at J to 0 bases, leaving 2 bases not matched to a gene. CDR1 is SGHRS and CDR2 is YFSETQ in the germline V gene. The CDR3 totals 14 residues. This clonotype was seen ten or more times. The antigen remains undetermined.

The chain has TRBV5-1 and TRBJ2-7, with TRBD1 matching 8 bases. Sequencing was performed on glioma tissue, nonneoplastic brain tissue, or PBMCs (not recorded which). The clonotype was recovered from a human donor with low-grade glioma or glioblastoma, undergoing nonglioma brain surgery, or in good health (not recorded which). In DNA, the CDR3 is TGCGCCAGCAGCTGGGGGACAGGCTCCTACGAGCAGTACTTC. This codes for CASSWGTGSYEQYF.